This T cell receptor beta chain was identified in a study of blood T cells in healthy people across ages (dated by TCRdb to between 2014 and 2017). General notes on the study: In model experiments, template switching captured roughly one uniquely barcoded TCR beta cDNA molecule for every two T cells. To track age-related changes in TCR beta repertoire diversity, the study relied on deep sequencing normalized with unique cDNA molecular identifiers. Four age groups were formed from the donors: young (average about 16 years), middle-aged (around 41), aged (under 70) and long-lived (around 82). Two additional independent replicas of 1 million unique cDNA reads from the same blood draw were analyzed for two donors (one aged 18 to 30 and one aged 80 or older).

Regarding this clonotype: The antigen this receptor binds is unknown. Per-base quality was not reported, and no clone a single base away is much larger than it.

Taken from cysteine to phenylalanine, the CDR3 has 14 residues. This entry keeps only the CDR3 DNA: 42 bases, framed from base 1. As encoded in the germline V gene (reference sequence), CDR1 is DFQATT while CDR2 is SNEGSKA. The V end loses 2 bases and the J end loses 5 bases, and a stretch of 15 bases separates them. Overall study results and their limits: A strong correlation was found between observed TCR beta diversity and the percentage of naive T cells measured by flow cytometry. Estimates of total diversity based on one million sequenced T cells were considered lower bounds and underestimates. Observed TCR beta diversity per million T cells fell roughly linearly with age, and a significant reduction was already apparent by age roughly 40. Compared with the aged group, the long-lived group had more naive CD4+ T cells, fewer expanded clones and increased TCR diversity, a pattern suggesting age selection. Because donor CMV infection status was unknown, age-related changes in expanded clonotypes were potentially confounded. Since profiling was done on bulk unsorted PBMCs, naive and antigen-experienced compartments could not be conclusively compared.

Library creation used 5' RACE. Data came from an Illumina HiSeq 2500. A second PCR of 7 to 11 cycles was run with a J-beta primer mix and a sample-barcoded 5' primer. Each TCR beta cDNA molecule received a unique molecular identifier from a template-switch 5' adaptor carrying 12 random nucleotides. Each sample yielded at least 3 million CDR3-containing paired-end reads. All of the RNA was converted into first-strand cDNA using the Mint cDNA synthesis kit, with a TRBC-specific oligonucleotide serving as the primer. Following uracil-DNA glycosylase treatment, a first 18-cycle PCR with universal primers M1SS and BC2_uni_R was performed on all cDNA. The source study handled its data this way. For normalization, 1 million high-quality reads, each with a distinct molecular identifier, were randomly selected from each sample. Instead of being binned into consensus sequences, reads with shared molecular identifiers were discarded. MiTCR, run with a Q25 quality threshold and the strictest error-elimination algorithm, handled CDR3 identification, clonotype clustering and error correction. A nonparametric unseen species model with Euler transformation was used to estimate a lower bound on total TCR beta diversity. TCRdb handled the public reads itself, with Q25 trimming in fastp and clone calling in MiXCR, and kept productive beta chains. Each CDR3 protein appears once, grouped with its most common genes and DNA. These V and J calls derive from TCRdb rather than the authors' analysis. This sample comprises fewer than 650,000 distinct CDR3 sequences, 27% of them detected only once. The ten largest clones capture 3% to 4% of the sample.

The approximately 39 donors, aged about 6 to 95 years, were systemically healthy Caucasian individuals from Russia. Each donor gave 9.5 to 10 milliliters of peripheral blood, drawn into EDTA-treated Vacutainer tubes. Ficoll-Paque density-gradient centrifugation was used to isolate PBMCs, with at least 7 million per sample. Trizol reagent was used to extract total RNA from the PBMCs, yielding at least 5 micrograms per sample. For every donor, flow cytometry on a PBMC aliquot measured the percentage of naive CD45RAhigh/CD27high T cells. These same records also appear under a second study, on T cells of mothers and their children. As the second study states: Nine systemically healthy Caucasian individuals served as donors, namely three mothers together with their six children. cDNA synthesis used all of the extracted RNA, with approximately 1.6 ug of RNA in each 15 ul reaction. Sample barcodes and 2-4 random nucleotides were added via the M1S primer in the second PCR. Each mother yielded over 8.5 million TCR beta CDR3 reads and each child 2.5 million to 3 million reads. Thymic selection shapes the output of TCR recombination in a similar way in related and unrelated pairs, and inherited differences have a minor effect. Related mother-child pairs always showed normalized repertoire overlap that was slightly higher than in unrelated mother-child pairs, though the difference was never significant. No persistent microchimeric T cell clones were found, with a detection sensitivity of roughly 100 clones per million clonotypes. To look for features that set related mother-child pairs apart from unrelated individuals, the researchers ran deep NGS to compare the TCR beta repertoires of mothers and children. On average, the children were roughly 11 +/- 4 years old, while the mothers were about 37 +/- 4 years old. After adapters were ligated using NEBNext reagents, the libraries underwent 100+100 nt paired-end sequencing on an Illumina HiSeq 2000. To avoid cross-contamination, the mother libraries and the child libraries were prepared a month apart and sequenced in separate runs. Between roughly 450,000 and 2,000,000 distinct TCR beta clonotypes were identified per donor. Naive TCR beta clonotypes were estimated from low-frequency clonotypes matched to each donor's FACS-determined naive share, without sorting.

The source material was blood. The sequence came from a boy between 2 and 10 years old in good health. The sequence joins TRBV20-1 to TRBJ1-1; confidence is insufficient to name the D gene. The CDR3 protein: CSARRGTGWTEAFF. The nucleotide sequence reads as follows: TGCAGTGCTAGACGAGGCACGGGGTGGACTGAAGCTTTCTTT.